A selection of T cell receptor beta chains follows, all from one sample in a study of T cells in Graves' hyperthyroidism and ophthalmopathy. In TCRdb, the multiplex PCR reads were re-called with MiXCR into one record per CDR3 protein. This table holds about 680,000 distinct CDR3 sequences, about 35% found once. The sequenced sample consisted of blood. Source of these receptors: a woman aged 40 to 50 with Graves' hyperthyroidism. Both conserved end residues are part of each CDR3. Fields, in order: clone size, J gene, V gene, D gene, CDR3 DNA, CDR3 protein. A D gene is named only where the DNA matches it firmly. A clone size is listed for some rows: how often the clone was seen (once, few, many), or a class if it is expanded.

NA | TRBJ2-7 | TRBV5-1 | NA | TGCGCCAGCAGCCAGCAAAACCGGGCCCTACCCCCCGACGAGCAGTACTTC | CASSQQNRALPPDEQYF
NA | TRBJ2-7 | TRBV25-1 | NA | TGTGCCAGCGGACGGTGGGGCCGGAAAGGCGAGCAGTACTTC | CASGRWGRKGEQYF
NA | TRBJ1-4 | TRBV10-3 | TRBD1 | TGTGCCAGCAGTTTCCGGGACAGGGACGAAAAACTGGTTTTT | CASSFRDRDEKLVF
many | TRBJ1-2 | TRBV25-1 | NA | TGTGCCAGCAGTGGCCAAGGGGGGAGAAACTATGGCTACACCTTC | CASSGQGGRNYGYTF
few | TRBJ2-5 | TRBV7-2 | NA | TGCGCCAGCAGCCAGTCAAATTGGTACCAAGAGACCCAGTACTTC | CASSQSNWYQETQYF
NA | TRBJ2-1 | TRBV5-4 | TRBD2 | TGTGCCAGCAGCTTGGGAGCGGGAGCCTACAATGAGCAGTTCTTC | CASSLGAGAYNEQFF
many | TRBJ1-5 | TRBV9 | NA | TGTGCCAGCAGCGTCACACGGGCTCCTAATCAGCCCCAGCATTTT | CASSVTRAPNQPQHF
few | TRBJ1-2 | TRBV19 | NA | TGTGCCAGTAGTATCTCTTCTCAGGGGCGATTCGGCTACACCTTC | CASSISSQGRFGYTF
many | TRBJ1-5 | TRBV20-1 | TRBD1 | TGCAGTGCTCCTGACAGGGGAAATCATCAGCCCCAGCATTTT | CSAPDRGNHQPQHF
NA | TRBJ1-1 | TRBV5-1 | NA | TGCGCCAGCAGCTACGGGGCCGGGGACACTGAAGCTTTCTTT | CASSYGAGDTEAFF
NA | TRBJ1-5 | TRBV6-5 | NA | TGTGCCAGCAGTTTCGGGACCGGGACAAATCAGCCCCAGCATTTT | CASSFGTGTNQPQHF
many | TRBJ1-3 | TRBV10-3 | NA | TGTGCCATCAGTGGGACCTCTGGAAACACCATATATTTT | CAISGTSGNTIYF
many | TRBJ2-5 | TRBV6-5 | TRBD2 | TGTGCCAGCAGGCGGGGGGGGCGAGAGACCCAGTACTTC | CASRRGGRETQYF
NA | TRBJ2-7 | TRBV15 | NA | TGTGCCACCAGCAGCCAATGGGGGAGGCTCTACGAGCAGTACTTC | CATSSQWGRLYEQYF
NA | TRBJ2-7 | TRBV7-9 | TRBD1 | TGCGCCAGCAGCCAAGTGGGACAGACTTACGAGCAGTACTTC | CASSQVGQTYEQYF
few | TRBJ1-1 | TRBV7-8 | NA | TGTGCCAGCAGCTTAACTCTGGACACTGAAGCTTTCTTT | CASSLTLDTEAFF
many | TRBJ2-7 | TRBV29-1 | TRBD2 | TGCAGCGTTCGGGAGGGGGTGGACTACGAGCAGTACTTC | CSVREGVDYEQYF
NA | TRBJ1-5 | TRBV5-1 | NA | TGCGCCAGCAGCTTGAAGGTCGATCAGCCCCAGCATTTT | CASSLKVDQPQHF
once | TRBJ2-2 | TRBV10-3 | NA | TGTGCCATCAGTGAGTTCAGCAGGGCCGGGGAGCTGTTTTTT | CAISEFSRAGELFF
many | TRBJ1-1 | TRBV7-2 | NA | TGTGCCAGCAGCCAAACGAGGGTTCTGAACACTGAAGCTTTCTTT | CASSQTRVLNTEAFF
few | TRBJ2-3 | TRBV29-1 | NA | TGCAGCGTTATTACAGGGCCCGATACGCAGTATTTT | CSVITGPDTQYF
many | TRBJ2-5 | TRBV7-3 | TRBD2 | TGTGCCAGCGGCGAGAACGGGGCGGGGGGACTAGAGACCCAGTACTTC | CASGENGAGGLETQYF
many | TRBJ1-5 | TRBV20-1 | TRBD1 | TGCAGTGCTAGAGATCTGCAGGGGGCTCCCAATCAGCCCCAGCATTTT | CSARDLQGAPNQPQHF
NA | TRBJ2-5 | TRBV5-1 | NA | TGCGCCAGCAGCCCCACTTGGTTCGTCCAAGAGACCCAGTACTTC | CASSPTWFVQETQYF
NA | TRBJ1-2 | TRBV9 | NA | TGTGCCAGCAGCCAAGGTCCCTGGACTCCCGTGGGTATTGGCTACACCTTC | CASSQGPWTPVGIGYTF
NA | TRBJ2-5 | TRBV9 | NA | TGTGCCAGCAGCGTAGACCTGAGCTTACAAGAGACCCAGTACTTC | CASSVDLSLQETQYF
NA | TRBJ1-5 | TRBV29-1 | NA | TGCAGCGTTGAAGGGCAGGGAGTCCAGCCCCAGCATTTT | CSVEGQGVQPQHF
NA | TRBJ1-6 | TRBV6-5 | NA | TGTGCCAGCGCTGTTTGGGCCAGTAATTCACCCCTCCACTTT | CASAVWASNSPLHF
NA | TRBJ2-7 | TRBV4-3 | TRBD1 | TGCGCCAGCAGCCGGGGTCGGACAGGTGCCTACGAGCAGTACTTC | CASSRGRTGAYEQYF
NA | TRBJ1-2 | TRBV7-9 | TRBD1 | TGTGCCAGCGGCATTAGCACAGGGGACGGGTCGAGTGGCTACACCTTC | CASGISTGDGSSGYTF
many | TRBJ1-5 | TRBV2 | NA | TGTGCCAGCAGTGAAGTAGCAGGGAAGTTTCAGCCCCAGCATTTT | CASSEVAGKFQPQHF
few | TRBJ1-4 | TRBV28 | NA | TGTGCCAGCAGTTTGTATGATGAAAAACTGTTTTTT | CASSLYDEKLFF
NA | TRBJ2-7 | TRBV6-5 | TRBD1 | TGTGCCAGCAGTTACGCGGGACAGGGGGAGATTTTCTACGAGCAGTACTTC | CASSYAGQGEIFYEQYF
many | TRBJ2-7 | TRBV25-1 | NA | TGTGCCAGCAGTGAATATTTCGGCAGGGGAGCTTACGAGCAGTACTTC | CASSEYFGRGAYEQYF
NA | TRBJ2-3 | TRBV7-2 | NA | TGTGCCAGCAGCTTAGGGACAGCCGGCACAGATACGCAGTATTTT | CASSLGTAGTDTQYF
few | TRBJ2-7 | TRBV3-1 | NA | TGTGCCAGCAGCACCGGGAGCACCCACGAGCAGTACTTC | CASSTGSTHEQYF
many | TRBJ1-4 | TRBV5-6 | NA | TGTGCCAGCAGCTTGGCGGGCCGTTCGGAAAAACTGTTTTTT | CASSLAGRSEKLFF
few | TRBJ1-5 | TRBV12-3/TRBV12-4 | NA | TGTGCCAGCAGAGCCCCCGGGTGGCCCCAGCATTTT | CASRAPGWPQHF
NA | TRBJ1-3 | TRBV4-3 | NA | TGCGCCAGCAGCCCGGGTCGATCCTCTGGAAACACCATATATTTT | CASSPGRSSGNTIYF
NA | TRBJ2-7 | TRBV5-1 | TRBD2 | TGCGCCAGCCGCTCCAGGACTAGCGGGAGTAGCTACGAGCAGTACTTC | CASRSRTSGSSYEQYF
NA | TRBJ1-2 | TRBV10-3 | NA | TGTGCCAGCAGTTACTTAATCCGCACCGGGGAACGGGGCTACACCTTC | CASSYLIRTGERGYTF
NA | TRBJ1-1 | TRBV28 | NA | TGTGCCAGCAGAGAAGGGGCCCGTGAAGCTTTCTTT | CASREGAREAFF
many | TRBJ2-7 | TRBV20-1 | NA | TGCAGTGCCCCTGACAGCGTCTACGAGCAGTACTTC | CSAPDSVYEQYF
few | TRBJ1-1 | TRBV7-9 | NA | TGTGCCAGCAGCTCCGACAAACTGGGACTGTTAAAAGCTTTCTTT | CASSSDKLGLLKAFF
many | TRBJ2-7 | TRBV7-8 | NA | TGTGCCAGCAGGGGGACATGGGGGTACGAGCAGTACTTC | CASRGTWGYEQYF
many | TRBJ1-6 | TRBV19 | NA | TGTGCCAGTAGTATCGGGGCAGGGAAATTCAGGCCCCTCCACTTT | CASSIGAGKFRPLHF
many | TRBJ2-7 | TRBV2 | NA | TGTGCCAGCAGTGAACAAGGGGGGCCATACGAGCAGTACTTC | CASSEQGGPYEQYF
NA | TRBJ2-6 | TRBV5-1 | TRBD1 | TGCGCCAGCAGCTGGCAGGGGGCTGCTGGGGCCAACGTCCTGACTTTC | CASSWQGAAGANVLTF
many | TRBJ2-5 | TRBV7-8 | NA | TGTGCCAGCAGCTTAGGCGGGGCGCGGGAGACCCAGTACTTC | CASSLGGARETQYF
NA | TRBJ2-7 | TRBV7-9 | TRBD2 | TGTGCCAGCAGTCCACCGGGACTAGCTCACCGAATTTCCTACGATCAGTACTTC | CASSPPGLAHRISYDQYF